The sequence of this T cell receptor (beta chain) was determined in a study of T cells in Graves' hyperthyroidism and ophthalmopathy. Remarks on this clonotype: Its antigen is unknown.

Study observations and caveats: Researchers report that a 13 V-J model separated ophthalmopathy from stable hyperthyroidism.

The investigators amplified TCR beta CDR3 regions from RNA transcripts. With the HTBI primer set, the TCR CDR3 went through a first round of RT-PCR. Via MiXCR, TCRdb re-called the multiplex PCR reads, giving one row per CDR3 protein. The table lists 450,000 to 700,000 distinct CDR3 sequences, roughly 50% of them singletons, with over 15% in the top ten. V shed 3 bases and J 4 bases; nucleotides not matched to a gene: 18. Germline V gives CDR1 SGDLS, CDR2 YYNGEE. The length of the CDR3 is 18 residues. This rearrangement joins TRBV9 to TRBJ1-1, with 7 nucleotides matching TRBD1. The sequence derives from an adult woman with Graves' disease, either hyperthyroidism or ophthalmopathy (not recorded which). The sample comprised peripheral blood or thyroid tissue (not recorded which). CDR3 bases: TGTGCCAGCAGCGGTACAGGGGATCGGCGATCTCTTACCACTGAAGCTTTCTTT. It encodes CASSGTGDRRSLTTEAFF. Looking up the rest from reference TRBV9 and TRBJ1-1 gives the full variable domain: DSGVTQTPKHLITATGQRVTLRCSPRSGDLSVYWYQQSLDQGLQFLIQYYNGEERAKGNILERFSAQQFPDLHSELNLSSLELGDSALYFCASSGTGDRRSLTTEAFFGQGTRLTVV.